Shown below are 22 T cell receptor beta chains from a single sample sequenced in a study of response to subunit inactivated influenza vaccine. Via MiXCR, TCRdb re-called the RT-PCR reads, giving one row per CDR3 protein. The table has around 200,000 distinct CDR3 sequences, 7.5% to 10% seen once; the top ten hold approximately 10%. The input for sequencing was non-naive T cells sorted from PBMCs, taken on the day of vaccination. Receptors originate from a man aged 50 to 59 who received an inactivated influenza vaccine.

This clonotype occurred a few times. The chain joins TRBV5-6 to TRBJ2-2, with D possibly matching TRBD2 (6 bases). The CDR3 is 16 amino acids. CDR1 is SGHDT and CDR2 is YYEEEE in the germline V gene. V was pared by 4 bases and J by 0 bases, with 13 bases between. CDR3 in amino acids: CASSGVGGSNTGELFF. CDR3 bases: TGTGCCAGCAGCGGGGTCGGAGGGTCGAACACCGGGGAGCTGTTTTTT.

J is TRBJ2-2 and V is TRBV6-2 or TRBV6-3; D is tentatively TRBD1 or TRBD2 (6 bases each). The V and J ends lost 5 bases and 0 bases respectively, with 16 bases between them. Germline V gene lookup returns CDR1 MNHEY and CDR2 SVGEGT. The CDR3 is 17 amino acids. The CDR3, as DNA: TGTGCCAGCAGTCGGTGGGGGGCAGGGTCGAACACCGGGGAGCTGTTTTTT. Its translation: CASSRWGAGSNTGELFF.

Relative to its sample, this clonotype is medium-sized. This chain uses TRBV7-2 with TRBJ2-7; D not certain. This CDR3 is 13 amino acids long. V lost 1 base and J 3 bases, leaving 7 bases between the germline ends. The germline V gene encodes CDR1 SGHTA and CDR2 FQGNSA. CDR3 amino acids: CASSLGRSYEQYF. The CDR3 region has the DNA TGTGCCAGCAGCTTAGGCAGGAGCTACGAGCAGTACTTC.

This clonotype has ten or more counts. The rearrangement joins TRBV6-6 to TRBJ1-3, with D uncertain. V was pared by 4 bases and J by 8 bases, with 9 bases between. CDR3 length equals 12 residues. CDR1 and CDR2 from the germline V gene are MNHNY and SVGAGI (reference sequence). CDR3 nucleotides: TGTGCCAGCAGTTCCGCAGCGGACACCATATATTTT. It translates to CASSSAADTIYF.

The V call is TRBV20-1, the J call TRBJ2-1; TRBD2 aligns across 12 bases. This CDR3 spans 14 amino acids. With V trimmed by 7 bases and J by 5 bases, 6 bases remained unmatched. The V gene's germline CDR1 is DFQATT and CDR2 SNEGSKA (reference sequence). CDR3: CSGSSGRVDNEQFF. Here the CDR3 DNA reads TGCAGTGGGTCTAGCGGGAGGGTGGACAATGAGCAGTTCTTC.

This clonotype was seen more than once but under ten times. The chain is built from TRBV12-3 or TRBV12-4 and TRBJ1-1; D not certain. The V end lost 8 bases, the J end lost 3 bases, and 13 bases lay between the germline ends. This CDR3 region has 13 residues. The CDR3 nucleotides read TGTGCCAGCTCGCCTCTCGGGCACACTGAAGCTTTCTTT. Its protein is CASSPLGHTEAFF.

This clonotype was seen repeatedly, ten times or more. The chain links TRBV7-6 to TRBJ2-7, with D possibly matching TRBD1 (6 bases). The CDR3 has 14 amino acids. Germline CDR1 is SGHVS and CDR2 is FNYEAQ. The V end lost 4 bases, the J end lost 0 bases, and 10 bases lay between the germline ends. The CDR3 DNA reads TGTGCCAGCAGCTCGACAGGAGCCTCCTACGAGCAGTACTTC. Protein sequence: CASSSTGASYEQYF. Complete variable domain (other parts from reference TRBV7-6 and TRBJ2-7): GAGVSQSPRYKVTKRGQDVALRCDPISGHVSLYWYRQALGQGPEFLTYFNYEAQQDKSGLPNDRFSAERPEGSISTLTIQRTEQRDSAMYRCASSSTGASYEQYFGPGTRLTVT.

The rearrangement uses TRBV2 and TRBJ2-7, with 7 nucleotides matching TRBD1. The V gene's germline CDR1 is SNHLY and CDR2 FYNNEI. J lost 2 bases, V lost 10 bases, and 11 bases had no gene match. CDR3 length: 14 residues. CDR3: CATSWTGQTYEQYF. The DNA of the CDR3 is TGTGCCACCTCTTGGACGGGACAGACCTACGAGCAGTACTTC.

This clonotype was counted only a few times. This chain uses TRBV6-1 with TRBJ2-3; no definite D call. This CDR3 is 15 amino acids long. Germline-derived CDR1 and CDR2 are MNHNS and SASEGT. Trimming removed 6 bases at V and 0 bases at J, with 13 bases between. CDR3 nucleotides: TGTGCCAGCAGGGAACAGCAATCTAGCACAGATACGCAGTATTTT. As protein: CASREQQSSTDTQYF.

Only a few counts were recorded for this clonotype. The chain couples TRBV5-6 to TRBJ2-1, with TRBD2 matching over 9 bases. Germline trimming cut 1 base from V and 2 bases from J; bases unmatched to any gene: 1. Germline-derived CDR1 and CDR2 are SGHDT and YYEEEE. The CDR3 sequence is 15 residues long. The CDR3 DNA reads TGTGCCAGCAGCTTGCCTAGCGGGGCCTACAATGAGCAGTTCTTC. Amino acids: CASSLPSGAYNEQFF.

This clonotype was seen at least ten times. V and J are TRBV5-1 and TRBJ1-4, with D hard to call. This CDR3 region has 15 residues. The germline V gene encodes CDR1 SGHRS and CDR2 YFSETQ. Trimming stripped 2 bases from V and 0 bases from J, with 8 bases between. The CDR3 loop is CASSFSGATNEKLFF. CDR3 in DNA: TGCGCCAGCAGCTTTTCCGGGGCAACTAATGAAAAACTGTTTTTT.

This clonotype was picked up many times. The gene calls are TRBV6-1 and TRBJ2-3; D remains ambiguous. V was pared by 6 bases and J by 7 bases, with 14 bases between. The CDR3 length is 13 residues. The germline V gene encodes CDR1 MNHNS and CDR2 SASEGT. The CDR3 protein is CASSFPDRNTQYF. In DNA, the CDR3 is TGTGCCAGCAGCTTCCCAGATCGAAATACGCAGTATTTT.

This clonotype was seen many times. The V and J genes are TRBV27 and TRBJ2-7; D is undetermined. The V end lost 8 bases, the J end lost 1 base, and 15 bases lay between the germline ends. Germline-derived CDR1 and CDR2 are MNHEY and SMNVEV (reference sequence). The CDR3 runs to 14 residues. The CDR3 nucleotides read TGTGCCAGCTATGCCTGGGGAAGATCCTACGAGCAGTACTTC. This translates into CASYAWGRSYEQYF.

At least ten counts were recorded for this clonotype. This chain connects TRBV7-2 to TRBJ1-2; D perhaps matches TRBD1 (6 bases). The germline V and J ends were trimmed by 5 bases and 1 base, with 17 bases remaining between them. Germline assignment: CDR1 SGHTA and CDR2 FQGNSA. The CDR3 is 16 amino acids. The CDR3 is CASSHLGTLDNYGYTF. The CDR3 DNA sequence: TGTGCCAGCAGCCACCTAGGGACACTAGATAACTATGGCTACACCTTC.

The chain combines TRBV9 with TRBJ1-1; D may be TRBD1 (5 bases). The CDR3 spans 14 residues. Germline assignment: CDR1 SGDLS and CDR2 YYNGEE. V lost 4 bases and J 4 bases, leaving 14 bases between the germline ends. In nucleotides, the CDR3 is TGTGCCAGCAGCTCCCACGGGGCCCCCACTGAAGCTTTCTTT. Its translation: CASSSHGAPTEAFF.

This clonotype was detected many times. The rearrangement links TRBV5-1 to TRBJ2-3; 9 nucleotides match TRBD1. Germline V lookup: CDR1 SGHRS, CDR2 YFSETQ. With V trimmed by 4 bases and J by 4 bases, 4 bases remained unmatched. The CDR3 is made up of 14 amino acids. As DNA, the CDR3 is TGCGCCAGCAGCCCCGACAGGGGGGCAGATACGCAGTATTTT. It is translated as CASSPDRGADTQYF. Combining the CDR3 with reference TRBV5-1 and TRBJ2-3 gives the whole variable domain KAGVTQTPRYLIKTRGQQVTLSCSPISGHRSVSWYQQTPGQGLQFLFEYFSETQRNKGNFPGRFSGRQFSNSRSEMNVSTLELGDSALYLCASSPDRGADTQYFGPGTRLTVL.

This clonotype was counted once. V usage is TRBV5-8 and J usage is TRBJ1-1, with unresolved D. Trimming left V 4 bases short and J 0 bases short, with 13 bases between. The CDR3 covers 15 residues. Germline loops: CDR1 SGHTS, CDR2 YDEGEE. For the CDR3, the DNA is TGTGCCAGCAGCCCTGGGCCAGCAATGAACACTGAAGCTTTCTTT. Encoded protein: CASSPGPAMNTEAFF.

A few counts support this clonotype. This rearrangement joins TRBV20-1 to TRBJ1-5, with 9 bases lining up with TRBD1. V shed 4 bases, J shed 3 bases, and the junction held 10 bases outside the gene matches. The CDR3 is 16 residues long. In germline, CDR1 is DFQATT, CDR2 SNEGSKA (reference sequence). CDR3 residues: CSATRSGTGNNQPQHF. CDR3 DNA: TGCAGTGCTACAAGATCCGGGACAGGGAACAATCAGCCCCAGCATTTT.

This chain uses TRBV28 with TRBJ2-3, with 14 positions matching TRBD2. The J segment lost 2 bases and the V segment lost 6 bases, leaving 13 bases of the junction unmatched. CDR3 length: 19 amino acids. CDR1 and CDR2 (germline): MDHEN, SYDVKM. CDR3: CASRGTGTSGSKVTDTQYF. CDR3 sequence (DNA): TGTGCCAGCAGGGGGACCGGGACTAGCGGGAGCAAAGTCACAGATACGCAGTATTTT.

In its sample, this clonotype was seen many times. V gene TRBV7-9 combines with J gene TRBJ2-1; 14 bases fit TRBD2. Germline loops: CDR1 SEHNR, CDR2 FQNEAQ (reference sequence). V lost 1 base, J lost 9 bases, and 2 bases stayed unmatched. This CDR3 comprises 15 residues. The CDR3 reads CASSLEGLAGVEQFF. Written as DNA, the CDR3 is TGTGCCAGCAGCTTAGAGGGACTAGCGGGAGTTGAGCAGTTCTTC.

In its sample, this clonotype was seen many times. The rearrangement links TRBV5-1 to TRBJ1-1, with D maybe TRBD1 (5 bases). The CDR3 spans 13 residues. CDR1 is SGHRS and CDR2 is YFSETQ in the germline V gene. Trimming took 0 bases from V and 7 from J, leaving 10 bases between them. The DNA of the CDR3 is TGCGCCAGCAGCTTGGCCCCGGGGGTTGAAGCTTTCTTT. As protein: CASSLAPGVEAFF.

The V call is TRBV4-3, the J call TRBJ2-5; TRBD1 agrees at 8 bases. Trimming removed 0 bases from V and 5 bases from J; junction bases left unmatched: 8. The CDR3 sequence is 16 residues long. The germline gives CDR1 LGHNA, CDR2 YSLEER. CDR3: CASSQDTGGGGETQYF. The CDR3, as DNA: TGCGCCAGCAGCCAAGATACAGGGGGAGGCGGGGAGACCCAGTACTTC.